This TCR beta chain emerged from a study of shared clonotypes between healthy human individuals. Study conclusions and caveats: Approximately 5% was the fraction of naive CD4 clonotypes found shared across four donors. Generation probability values for non-shared clonotypes were lower than those for clonotypes shared by all four donors.

Germline CDR1 is MNHNY and CDR2 is SVGAGI (reference sequence). V was trimmed by 8 bases and J by 5 bases, leaving 13 bases between them. The CDR3 is 13 amino acids. Comments on this clone: Its target is not known.

DNA at roughly 0.2 ug, around 30,000 T cell genomes, went into sorted-subset replicate PCRs. Sequenced by immunoSEQ multiplex PCR; TCRdb stores in-frame clones only, minus some. The data show approximately 500,000 clones, approximately 95% seen once. V usage is TRBV6-6 and J usage is TRBJ2-4; either TRBD1 or TRBD2 may supply D (6 bases each). This TCR came from a woman aged 30 to 39 in good health. The sample comprised naive CD4+ T cells sorted from blood. The subset here: CD45RA+ positively selected. CDR3 nucleotide sequence: TGTGCCAGCGATCGGGGGCAACAAAACATTCAGTACTTC. Its translation is CASDRGQQNIQYF.